The sequence of this T cell receptor beta chain was determined in a study of blood T cell repertoires in COVID-19. Study as a whole: Acute and convalescent COVID-19 samples came from the United States, Italy and Spain. The analysed material was cDNA or gDNA that came from T cells, B-cell-depleted T cells, or PBMCs.

Libraries were prepared by immunoSEQ multiplex PCR; TCRdb keeps only in-frame clonotypes and omits some of them. Of more than 200,000 clones listed, about nine tenths are singletons. Germline assignment: CDR1 SNHLY and CDR2 FYNNEI. Trimming removed 3 bases from V and 5 bases from J, with 7 bases in between. The CDR3 is made up of 13 amino acids. Enrolment of Seattle patients took place during active infection, and they were followed longitudinally. The source is a man over 45 with COVID-19, enrolled during active disease. Sequenced material: peripheral blood. V and J are TRBV2 and TRBJ1-4, with unresolved D. The CDR3: CASSERPNEKLFF. The CDR3 DNA sequence: TGTGCCAGCAGTGAGCGGCCAAATGAAAAACTGTTTTTT.